This T cell receptor (beta chain) was recovered during a study of beta chain features in type 1 diabetes. Study-wide context: Over all samples combined, 107,917,701 sorted cells were examined.

In regard to this clone: The antigen is not known.

With 8 bases removed from V and 4 bases from J, the gap between germline ends came to 14 bases. There are 14 residues in the CDR3. Per the germline V gene, CDR1 is SNHLY and CDR2 is FYNNEI. The sequenced template was cDNA made from the entire isolated RNA. Generated by immunoSEQ multiplex PCR, the TCRdb table keeps only in-frame clones and is missing some. Of around 450,000 clones in the sample, over 10% are singletons; the top ten hold about 0.042%. Overall study results and limits: Moderate yet significant TCRB CDR3 shortening was seen in Type 1 diabetes patients in all four CD4+ subsets. Highly expressing activated T cells could be over-counted with a cDNA template.

The rearrangement links TRBV2 to TRBJ2-2; tentative D call: TRBD1 (5 bases). What was sequenced was naive CD4+ T cells from blood. The receptor's source is a young woman in good health. The CDR3 region is CASLSGAITGELFF. The CDR3 DNA reads TGTGCCAGCCTGAGTGGGGCAATCACCGGGGAGCTGTTTTTT.